This entry lists 10 T cell receptor beta chains sequenced from one sample in a study of blood T cell repertoires in COVID-19 (dated by TCRdb to about 2020). Library creation used the immunoSEQ multiplex PCR assay. In TCRdb, the immuneACCESS table is reduced to in-frame sequences with V and J assigned. These tables do not hold every clone; where another copy was compared, an unresolved V gene accounts for under half, and the others remain unexplained. The sample data list over 350,000 clones, and more than 75% of these were observed just once. More than 0.95% of the sample goes to the ten largest clones. Sequences were obtained from PBMCs or T cells enriched from blood (not recorded which). Receptor source: a woman aged 18-29 years who had recovered from COVID-19.

This rearrangement joins TRBV7-9 to TRBJ2-2, with TRBD1 matching over 9 bases. Germline V gene data show CDR1 as SEHNR and CDR2 as FQNEAQ (reference sequence). The CDR3 runs to 15 residues. Germline trimming cut 5 bases from V and 7 bases from J; bases unmatched to any gene: 8. CDR3 sequence: CASSEGQGSLGELFF. Here the CDR3 DNA reads TGTGCCAGCAGCGAGGGACAGGGCAGCCTCGGGGAGCTGTTTTTT.

This clone has more than one count but fewer than ten. The chain has TRBV4-1 and TRBJ1-6, with 7 bases matching TRBD1. The CDR3 runs 17 residues. V shed 0 bases, J shed 4 bases, and the junction held 6 bases outside the gene matches. CDR1 and CDR2 from the germline V gene are MGHRA and YSYEKL. The CDR3 nucleotides are TGCGCCAGCAGCCAAGATACAGGGGTTTTATATAATTCACCCCTCCACTTT. It translates to CASSQDTGVLYNSPLHF.

The chain uses TRBV19 and TRBJ2-6; D gene uncertain. V was clipped by 10 bases and J by 2 bases, with 12 bases between them. There are 14 residues in the CDR3. Germline CDR1 LNHDA, CDR2 SQIVND (reference sequence). The CDR3 DNA sequence: TGTGCCAACCGACGGGTAGCTGGGGCCAACGTCCTGACTTTC. Translation: CANRRVAGANVLTF.

The V and J genes are TRBV10-3 and TRBJ1-2; 8 nucleotides align to TRBD1. This CDR3 is built from 14 residues. From germline, CDR1 is ENHRY and CDR2 SYGVKD. Trimming cost V 6 bases and J 2 bases; bases outside gene matches: 5. The CDR3 protein is CAISNRGGNYGYTF. Written as DNA, the CDR3 is TGTGCCATCAGCAACAGGGGGGGAAACTATGGCTACACCTTC.

The gene calls are TRBV28 and TRBJ2-7; TRBD1 matches 7 bases. The CDR3 length is 15 residues. CDR1 is MDHEN, CDR2 SYDVKM, per germline. V was pared by 6 bases and J by 4 bases, with 12 bases of the junction left unmatched. CDR3 nucleotide sequence: TGTGCCAGCAGAACCCCCCCGGGACAGCCGTACGAGCAGTACTTC. Amino acid sequence: CASRTPPGQPYEQYF.

J is TRBJ1-1 and V is TRBV6-2 or TRBV6-3; 7 nucleotides line up with TRBD1. The CDR3 length is 15 residues. CDR1 and CDR2 from the germline V gene are MNHEY and SVGEGT. Germline trimming cut 5 bases from V and 0 bases from J; bases unmatched to any gene: 6. The CDR3 coding sequence is TGTGCCAGCAGTGCCCTGGGACAGTTGAACACTGAAGCTTTCTTT. This gives the protein CASSALGQLNTEAFF.

The chain links TRBV11-2 to TRBJ1-4; 7 bases agree with TRBD1. This CDR3 has 17 residues. The J segment lost 6 bases and the V segment lost 5 bases, leaving 15 bases of the junction unmatched. Germline loops: CDR1 SGHAT, CDR2 FQNNGV. The DNA of the CDR3 is TGTGCCAGCAGCCCACGGCACGGGCAAGGGGGCGATGAAAAACTGTTTTTT. Translating gives CASSPRHGQGGDEKLFF.

The chain is built from TRBV7-3 and TRBJ1-2, with D perhaps TRBD1 (6 bases). V lost 5 bases to trimming and J lost 6 bases, with 16 bases between them. Germline V gene sequence: CDR1 SGHTA, CDR2 FQGTGA. CDR3 size: 14 residues. Written as DNA, the CDR3 is TGTGCCAGCAGCATGGGGTTGGGGGCCCATGGCTACACCTTC. Translating it yields CASSMGLGAHGYTF. The variable domain in full, with the rest retrieved from reference TRBV7-3 and TRBJ1-2, is GAGVSQTPSNKVTEKGKYVELRCDPISGHTALYWYRQSLGQGPEFLIYFQGTGAADDSGLPNDRFFAVRPEGSVSTLKIQRTERGDSAVYLCASSMGLGAHGYTFGSGTRLTVV.

V is TRBV28 and J is TRBJ1-1, with TRBD1 identical over 7 bases. The V gene end was trimmed by 2 bases and the J gene end by 3 bases; junction bases not matched to a gene: 6. The germline V gene encodes CDR1 MDHEN and CDR2 SYDVKM. The CDR3 is 15 residues long. CDR3 sequence: CASSLGGRGDTEAFF. The CDR3, as DNA: TGTGCCAGCAGTTTAGGAGGCAGGGGGGACACTGAAGCTTTCTTT. Variable domain in full (rest from reference TRBV28 and TRBJ1-1): DVKVTQSSRYLVKRTGEKVFLECVQDMDHENMFWYRQDPGLGLRLIYFSYDVKMKEKGDIPEGYSVSREKKERFSLILESASTNQTSMYLCASSLGGRGDTEAFFGQGTRLTVV.

This clone was recorded a few times. The V and J genes are TRBV29-1 and TRBJ2-6; 7 bases fit TRBD1. This CDR3 contains 16 residues. The V segment lost 5 bases and the J segment 0 bases; nucleotides outside the gene matches: 7. Per the germline V gene, CDR1 is SQVTM and CDR2 is ANQGSEA. Here the CDR3 reads CSVHPGGPSGANVLTF. The CDR3 region has the DNA TGCAGCGTTCATCCAGGGGGACCCTCTGGGGCCAACGTCCTGACTTTC.